Listed below are T cell receptor beta chains from one sample, sequenced in a study of T cell responses to AZD1222 COVID-19 vaccine. Assay: immunoSEQ multiplex PCR; the TCRdb copy retains only in-frame clones and omits some. The table records 200,000 to 250,000 clones, 85% to 95% of them present only once. This material consisted of peripheral blood, taken on day 0 of MenACWY control vaccination. The receptors originated from an adult in good health. CDR3s include the opening cysteine and the closing phenylalanine or tryptophan. D genes are given only for firm matches. Not every row has a clone size; where given, it reads once, few, many or a size class.

V	D	size	J	DNA	CDR3
TRBV12-3/TRBV12-4	NA	once	TRBJ2-5	TGTGCCAGCAGACGGGGAGTACAAGAGACCCAGTACTTC	CASRRGVQETQYF
TRBV2	NA	NA	TRBJ1-2	TGTGCCAGCAGCTTCAGTGATAACTATGGCTACACCTTC	CASSFSDNYGYTF
TRBV1	NA	NA	TRBJ2-1	TGCACCAGCAGCCTCACGGACTGGCGGGGGGCCGTTCCAAATGAGCAGTTCTTC	CTSSLTDWRGAVPNEQFF
TRBV14	NA	NA	TRBJ2-5	TGTGCCAGCAGCCAAGGCCAGGCCCGAGGAGAGACCCAGTACTTC	CASSQGQARGETQYF
TRBV20-1	NA	NA	TRBJ2-3	TGCAGTGCCGAGCGAGTAGATACGCAGTATTTT	CSAERVDTQYF
TRBV5-4	NA	NA	TRBJ1-2	TGTGCCAGCAGCTTCGCGGGGGCTAACTATGGCTACACCTTC	CASSFAGANYGYTF
TRBV4-3	TRBD1	NA	TRBJ1-2	TGCGCCAGCAGCCCAGGACAGGGTAACTATGGCTACACCTTC	CASSPGQGNYGYTF
TRBV6-5	TRBD1	NA	TRBJ1-6	TGTGCCAGCAGTTACTCGGACAGGACACCCCTCCACTTT	CASSYSDRTPLHF
TRBV6-5	NA	NA	TRBJ1-4	TGTGCCAGCGGATCAATCGGAAGCGATGAAAAACTGTTTTTT	CASGSIGSDEKLFF
TRBV7-9	NA	NA	TRBJ1-6	TGTGCCAGCAGCTTTAGGGCCACAGATTCTTCACCCCTCCACTTT	CASSFRATDSSPLHF
TRBV7-2	TRBD1	NA	TRBJ1-2	TGTGCCAGCAGCCGTCAAGGGACAGGGACAAACTATGGCTACACCTTC	CASSRQGTGTNYGYTF
TRBV7-6	NA	NA	TRBJ2-3	TGTGCCAGCAGCTTGGGCCTCGGAGGGGGCACAGATACGCAGTATTTT	CASSLGLGGGTDTQYF
TRBV6-5	TRBD1	NA	TRBJ1-4	TGTGCCAGCAGTTACTGGGGGACAGGAGGCGAAAAACTGTTTTTT	CASSYWGTGGEKLFF
TRBV11-1	NA	NA	TRBJ1-3	TGTGCCAGCAGCTGGGGGTCCTCTGGAAACACCATATATTTT	CASSWGSSGNTIYF
TRBV10-3	NA	few	TRBJ1-1	TGTGCCATCAGTGAGTCGTCCAGGGGCGGGACCACTGAAGCTTTCTTT	CAISESSRGGTTEAFF
TRBV12-3/TRBV12-4	NA	NA	TRBJ1-1	TGTGCCAGCAGTTTTTTAGGTGAAGCTTTCTTT	CASSFLGEAFF
TRBV6-6	NA	once	TRBJ1-1	TGTGCCAGCAGTTACTCTGGGGGGGTGAACACTGAAGCTTTCTTT	CASSYSGGVNTEAFF
TRBV5-1	NA	NA	TRBJ1-4	TGCGCCAGCAGCTTGGGGACGGCAACTAATGAAAAACTGTTTTTT	CASSLGTATNEKLFF
TRBV12-3/TRBV12-4	NA	NA	TRBJ1-3	TGTGCGCAGATCACCGGTCCTGGAAACACCATATATTTT	CAQITGPGNTIYF
TRBV5-4	TRBD2	once	TRBJ2-5	TGTGCCAGCAGCTCGGGCCTAGCGGGTACGACCCAGTACTTC	CASSSGLAGTTQYF